Presented here are 17 T cell receptor beta chains from one specimen sequenced in a study of control samples from healthy donors and cancer patients. Assay used: immunoSEQ multiplex PCR; TCRdb lists only in-frame clones, some missing. The repertoire holds 30,000 to 40,000 clones, with approximately 93% as singletons. The sample consisted of PBMCs. These receptors were collected from a man between 40 and 49 years old with colorectal cancer.

The chain employs TRBV27 and TRBJ1-5; D not certain. The CDR3 is made up of 14 amino acids. Trimming left V 2 bases short and J 2 bases short, with 7 bases between. Per germline, CDR1 MNHEY and CDR2 SMNVEV (reference sequence). CDR3 in DNA: TGTGCCAGCAGTTTAAGATATGGCAATCAGCCCCAGCATTTT. Translation: CASSLRYGNQPQHF.

V gene TRBV27 combines with J gene TRBJ2-2, with TRBD1 matching over 9 bases. The ends lost 3 bases at V and 4 bases at J; junction bases unmatched: 12. From germline, CDR1 is MNHEY and CDR2 SMNVEV (reference sequence). This CDR3 comprises 18 residues. In DNA, the CDR3 is TGTGCCAGCAGTTTGCCCCCACAGGGGGCGCTGGGCACCGGGGAGCTGTTTTTT. Amino acids: CASSLPPQGALGTGELFF.

In its sample, this clone was seen a few times. V and J are TRBV29-1 and TRBJ1-1; maybe TRBD1 (6 bases). This CDR3 region has 12 residues. Trimming took 7 bases from V and 8 from J, leaving 17 bases between them. The V gene's germline CDR1 is SQVTM and CDR2 ANQGSEA. The CDR3 DNA is TGCAGCGGTGAGAGGACCCAGGGGGAAGCTTTCTTT. Protein: CSGERTQGEAFF.

The chain has TRBV5-8 and TRBJ2-5, with a tentative D call TRBD2 (7 bases). Between the trimmed V and J ends, which lost 2 bases and 5 bases, there was a span of 13 bases. There are 14 residues in the CDR3. CDR1 SGHTS and CDR2 YDEGEE come from the germline V gene. Here the CDR3 reads CASSFYTGGETQYF. For the CDR3, the DNA is TGTGCCAGCAGCTTTTATACGGGGGGCGAGACCCAGTACTTC. Full variable domain (rest looked up from reference TRBV5-8 and TRBJ2-5): EAGVTQSPTHLIKTRGQQATLRCSPISGHTSVYWYQQALGLGLQFLLWYDEGEERNRGNFPPRFSGRQFPNYSSELNVNALELEDSALYLCASSFYTGGETQYFGPGTRLLVL.

This rearrangement joins TRBV6-2 or TRBV6-3 to TRBJ2-3; tentatively, D is TRBD2 (7 bases). In germline, CDR1 is MNHEY, CDR2 SVGEGT. The V gene lost 5 bases and the J gene lost 3 bases, with 15 bases spanning the gap. The CDR3 has 15 residues. The CDR3 loop is CASSLGGAGTDTQYF. The CDR3 nucleotides are TGTGCCAGCAGTCTAGGGGGGGCAGGGACAGATACGCAGTATTTT.

V gene TRBV9 combines with J gene TRBJ2-5; a possible D gene is TRBD1 (5 bases). V was pared by 0 bases and J by 0 bases, with 6 bases between. The CDR3 extends over 14 amino acids. Germline V gene data show CDR1 as SGDLS and CDR2 as YYNGEE. The CDR3 nucleotides read TGTGCCAGCAGCGTAGCGGACAACCAAGAGACCCAGTACTTC. Translated, it gives CASSVADNQETQYF.

This clone was detected only once. The chain joins TRBV9 to TRBJ2-1; D may be TRBD2 (5 bases). The CDR3 sequence is 17 residues long. In germline, CDR1 is SGDLS, CDR2 YYNGEE. V dropped 0 bases and J dropped 0 bases, with 13 bases sitting between them. The CDR3 region is CASSVDPGSSSYNEQFF. The CDR3 DNA follows: TGTGCCAGCAGCGTAGACCCGGGATCGAGCTCCTACAATGAGCAGTTCTTC. The whole variable domain, filled in from reference TRBV9 and TRBJ2-1, reads DSGVTQTPKHLITATGQRVTLRCSPRSGDLSVYWYQQSLDQGLQFLIQYYNGEERAKGNILERFSAQQFPDLHSELNLSSLELGDSALYFCASSVDPGSSSYNEQFFGPGTRLTVL.

In its sample, this clone was seen a few times. The chain recombines TRBV30 with TRBJ2-1, with TRBD1 matching over 7 bases. CDR1 and CDR2 (germline): GTSNPN, SVGIG (reference sequence). After removal of 1 base from V and 5 bases from J, the junction contained 17 bases not matched to a gene. This CDR3 is 18 amino acids long. This CDR3 is CAWSAYSATGAQNNEQFF. In nucleotides, the CDR3 is TGTGCCTGGAGTGCATACTCAGCTACAGGGGCGCAGAACAATGAGCAGTTCTTC.

The gene calls are TRBV19 and TRBJ1-6; D not resolved. This CDR3 spans 15 amino acids. From germline, CDR1 is LNHDA and CDR2 SQIVND (reference sequence). Trimming shortened V by 6 bases and J by 7 bases, and 16 bases separated the two germline ends. CDR3 amino acids: CASRDYGQGNSPLHF. The CDR3 bases are TGTGCCAGTAGAGATTACGGGCAAGGAAATTCACCCCTCCACTTT.

The V and J genes are TRBV7-9 and TRBJ1-1; weak D call: TRBD1 (6 bases). CDR1 and CDR2 (germline): SEHNR, FQNEAQ (reference sequence). The germline V and J ends were trimmed by 4 bases and 5 bases, with 14 bases remaining between them. This CDR3 has 14 residues. The CDR3 here is CASSSLQGGTEAFF. The CDR3 DNA reads TGTGCCAGCAGCTCCCTACAAGGGGGAACTGAAGCTTTCTTT. Filled out from reference TRBV7-9 and TRBJ1-1, the complete variable domain reads DTGVSQNPRHKITKRGQNVTFRCDPISEHNRLYWYRQTLGQGPEFLTYFQNEAQLEKSRLLSDRFSAERPKGSFSTLEIQRTEQGDSAMYLCASSSLQGGTEAFFGQGTRLTVV.

This sequence joins TRBV5-1 and TRBJ2-1; either TRBD1 or TRBD2 may fit D (5 bases each). V lost 3 bases and J 4 bases, leaving 23 bases between the germline ends. The germline CDR1 and CDR2 sequences are SGHRS and YFSETQ. The CDR3 sequence is 18 residues long. The DNA of the CDR3 is TGCGCCAGCAGCTCTGAAGCCTTCGGGGCAGGAGTGTACAATGAGCAGTTCTTC. As protein: CASSSEAFGAGVYNEQFF. Variable domain in full (rest from reference TRBV5-1 and TRBJ2-1): KAGVTQTPRYLIKTRGQQVTLSCSPISGHRSVSWYQQTPGQGLQFLFEYFSETQRNKGNFPGRFSGRQFSNSRSEMNVSTLELGDSALYLCASSSEAFGAGVYNEQFFGPGTRLTVL.

This clone occurred once. The chain recombines TRBV9 with TRBJ2-5; a possible D gene is TRBD1 (6 bases). The CDR3 consists of 16 residues. Germline V gives CDR1 SGDLS, CDR2 YYNGEE. V was clipped by 0 bases and J by 3 bases, with 15 bases between them. The CDR3 region is CASSVGAVPGEETQYF. In nucleotides, the CDR3 is TGTGCCAGCAGCGTAGGGGCAGTCCCAGGGGAAGAGACCCAGTACTTC.

The chain uses TRBV5-6 and TRBJ1-3; 11 positions match TRBD1. The J segment lost 2 bases and the V segment lost 4 bases, leaving 11 bases of the junction unmatched. CDR3 length equals 18 residues. Germline lookup yields CDR1 SGHDT and CDR2 YYEEEE. The CDR3 coding sequence is TGTGCCAGCAGCAGCCGGGACAGGGGGTCACCTCCTGGAAACACCATATATTTT. Protein sequence: CASSSRDRGSPPGNTIYF.

The V gene is TRBV30, the J gene TRBJ2-3, with D perhaps TRBD2 (5 bases). The CDR3 runs 15 residues. Germline assignment: CDR1 GTSNPN and CDR2 SVGIG (reference sequence). The germline V and J ends were trimmed by 3 bases and 0 bases, with 13 bases remaining between them. The CDR3 sequence: CAWSGNPESTDTQYF. The CDR3 coding sequence is TGTGCCTGGAGCGGGAACCCGGAAAGCACAGATACGCAGTATTTT.

This rearrangement joins TRBV27 to TRBJ2-1, with D perhaps matching TRBD1 or TRBD2 (5 bases each). The CDR3 length is 17 residues. CDR1 is MNHEY and CDR2 is SMNVEV in the germline V gene (reference sequence). The ends were cut back, 5 bases at V and 6 bases at J, with 23 bases in the middle. The CDR3 region has the DNA TGTGCCAGCAGTAAAAACTCCGGGACGGCTAATTCCAATGAGCAGTTCTTC. Its translation is CASSKNSGTANSNEQFF.

The V and J genes are TRBV19 and TRBJ1-5; D gene unclear. CDR1 is LNHDA and CDR2 is SQIVND in the germline V gene (reference sequence). The V end was cut by 3 bases, the J end by 4 bases, with 4 bases between. This CDR3 comprises 12 residues. Here the CDR3 DNA reads TGTGCCAGTAGTATCGCTAATCAGCCCCAGCATTTT. Protein: CASSIANQPQHF.

This chain connects TRBV13 to TRBJ2-1; possibly TRBD1 or TRBD2 for D (6 bases each). Trimming removed 5 bases from V and 4 bases from J, with 21 bases in between. Germline CDR1 reads PRHDT; CDR2 reads FYEKMQ (reference sequence). The CDR3 contains 17 residues. The CDR3 spells CASSPPQGLALYNEQFF. In nucleotides, the CDR3 is TGTGCCAGCAGCCCCCCCCAGGGGCTAGCGTTGTACAATGAGCAGTTCTTC.